A single sample gave rise to the 7 T cell receptor beta chains below, sequenced in a study of CD8 T cells in Susac syndrome. Reverse transcription of 0.5 to 1 ug RNA was performed with random hexamers. Using its own MiXCR run on the immunoSEQ multiplex PCR reads, TCRdb lists one record per CDR3 protein. The sample shows about 250,000 distinct CDR3 sequences, roughly 95% of them seen only once. Sequences were obtained from CD4+ T cells from PBMCs. Receptor source: a human donor with multiple sclerosis.

The V gene is TRBV30, the J gene TRBJ1-4, with 9 bases that match TRBD1. CDR1 is GTSNPN and CDR2 is SVGIG in the germline V gene (reference sequence). The CDR3 length is 12 residues. Unmatched junction bases numbered 4, after V lost 8 bases and J lost 6 bases. The CDR3 region is CALDRGDEKLFF. The CDR3 bases are TGTGCCCTTGACAGGGGGGATGAAAAACTGTTTTTT.

The CDR3 DNA reads as TGCGCCAGCAGCTTGGAACAGGGGGCTCTAGACGAGCAGTACTTC. Residues: CASSLEQGALDEQYF. The chain has TRBV5-1 and TRBJ2-7; 9 nucleotides match TRBD1. J was trimmed by 5 bases and V by 0 bases; bases with no gene match: 6. The CDR3 runs to 15 residues. Looked up from germline, CDR1 is SGHRS and CDR2 is YFSETQ.

The rearrangement uses TRBV27 and TRBJ1-6, with TRBD1 matching over 7 bases. Germline V CDR1 and CDR2: MNHEY, SMNVEV (reference sequence). The CDR3 is 14 amino acids. The V segment lost 6 bases and the J segment 9 bases; nucleotides outside the gene matches: 8. The CDR3 loop reads CASRLTGPISPLHF. The CDR3 nucleotides are TGTGCCAGCAGACTGACAGGGCCCATTTCACCCCTCCACTTT.

This clonotype was observed a handful of times. The rearrangement joins TRBV5-1 to TRBJ2-1; 10 positions match TRBD2. The trim removed 1 base at V and 4 bases at J, leaving 2 bases unmatched. Germline-derived CDR1 and CDR2 are SGHRS and YFSETQ. The CDR3 length is 15 residues. CDR3 nucleotides: TGCGCCAGCAGCTTGCCTAGCGGGGGTTACAATGAGCAGTTCTTC. It translates to CASSLPSGGYNEQFF.

The chain employs TRBV12-3 or TRBV12-4 and TRBJ1-1; the D gene is possibly TRBD1 (5 bases). This CDR3 is 16 amino acids long. V was cut by 4 bases and J by 0 bases, with 15 bases left in between. The CDR3 loop is CASSSSPGTVNTEAFF. Here the CDR3 DNA reads TGTGCCAGCAGTTCAAGTCCCGGGACGGTGAACACTGAAGCTTTCTTT.

The genes are TRBV4-1 and TRBJ2-1; D not resolved. Per the germline V gene, CDR1 is MGHRA and CDR2 is YSYEKL. The CDR3 extends over 15 amino acids. V lost 4 bases to trimming and J lost 0 bases, with 10 bases between them. The CDR3 region has the DNA TGCGCCAGCAGCCGTCTTGGCAGCTCCTACAATGAGCAGTTCTTC. Its translation is CASSRLGSSYNEQFF.

The chain is built from TRBV11-1 and TRBJ2-1; the D gene could be TRBD1 or TRBD2 (5 bases each). The V gene's germline CDR1 is SGHAT and CDR2 FQDESV (reference sequence). V was clipped by 2 bases and J by 7 bases, with 15 bases between them. This CDR3 has 15 residues. CDR3 amino acids: CASSLNRPTGNEQFF. The CDR3 nucleotides are TGTGCCAGCAGCTTAAACAGGCCTACGGGGAATGAGCAGTTCTTC.